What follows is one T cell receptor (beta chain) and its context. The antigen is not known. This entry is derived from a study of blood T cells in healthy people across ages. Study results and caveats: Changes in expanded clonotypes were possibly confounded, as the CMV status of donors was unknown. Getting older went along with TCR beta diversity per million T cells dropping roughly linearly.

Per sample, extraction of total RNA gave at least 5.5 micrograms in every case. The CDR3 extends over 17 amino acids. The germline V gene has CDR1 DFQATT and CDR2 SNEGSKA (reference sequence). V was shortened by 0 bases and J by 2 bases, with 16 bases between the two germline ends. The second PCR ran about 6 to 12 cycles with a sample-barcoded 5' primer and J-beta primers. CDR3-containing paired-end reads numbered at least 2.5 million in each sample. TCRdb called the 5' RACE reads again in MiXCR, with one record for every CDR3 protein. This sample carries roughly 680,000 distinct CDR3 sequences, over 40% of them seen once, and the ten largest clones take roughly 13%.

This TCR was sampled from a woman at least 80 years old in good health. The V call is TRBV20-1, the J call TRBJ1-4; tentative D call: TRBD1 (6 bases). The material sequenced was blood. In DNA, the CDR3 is TGCAGTGCTAGAGATGTTACAGGGAGGTTGACTAATGAAAAACTGTTTTTT. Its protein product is CSARDVTGRLTNEKLFF.